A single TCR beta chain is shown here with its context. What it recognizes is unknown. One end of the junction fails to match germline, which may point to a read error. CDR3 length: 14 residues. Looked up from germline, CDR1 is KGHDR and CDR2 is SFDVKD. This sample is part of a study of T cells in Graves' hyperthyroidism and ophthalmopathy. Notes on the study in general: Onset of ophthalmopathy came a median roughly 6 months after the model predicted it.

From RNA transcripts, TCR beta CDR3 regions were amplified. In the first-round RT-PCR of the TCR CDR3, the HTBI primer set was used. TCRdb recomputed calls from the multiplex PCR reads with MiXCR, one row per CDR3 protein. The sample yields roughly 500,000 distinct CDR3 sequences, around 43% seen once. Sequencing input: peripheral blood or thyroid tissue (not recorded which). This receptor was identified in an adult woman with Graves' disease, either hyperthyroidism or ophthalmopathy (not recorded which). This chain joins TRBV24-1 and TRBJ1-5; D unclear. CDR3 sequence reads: CAISDNPGNQPQHF. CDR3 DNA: TGTGCCATCAGTGATAACCCGGGAAATCAGCCCCAGCATTTT.